Listed below are T cell receptor beta chains from one sample, sequenced in a study of early T cells in non-severe SARS-CoV-2 infection. TCRdb reprocessed the 5' RACE reads with MiXCR, giving one entry per CDR3 protein. Of 70,000 to 90,000 distinct CDR3 sequences in the sample, about 11% were seen once. The sample taken for sequencing was whole blood. The receptors derive from an adult who was a healthcare worker with PCR-confirmed SARS-CoV-2 infection or an uninfected control (not recorded which). Each CDR3 is given without its conserved first and last residue.

V gene: TRBV9; CDR3 protein: ASSVGTENTGELF
V gene: TRBV6-6; CDR3 protein: ASSYSALTDRRNQPQH
V gene: TRBV29-1; CDR3 protein: SFGQSSYEQY
V gene: TRBV6-4; CDR3 protein: ASSAGRYNEQF
V gene: TRBV27; CDR3 protein: ASSPDTDTEAF
V gene: TRBV11-2; CDR3 protein: ASSGQGRTGELF
V gene: TRBV5-6; CDR3 protein: ASSLVEGARPYEQY
V gene: TRBV7-3; CDR3 protein: ASSPSGRAEQF
V gene: TRBV7-8; CDR3 protein: ASSSGTGFSYGYT
V gene: TRBV6-6; CDR3 protein: ASSSQGKETQY
V gene: TRBV7-9; CDR3 protein: ASREGLSYEQY
V gene: TRBV10-3; CDR3 protein: AISELGNTGELF
V gene: TRBV12-3/TRBV12-4; CDR3 protein: ASRGLSAGELF
V gene: TRBV7-9; CDR3 protein: ASSTGQSEAF
V gene: TRBV7-6; CDR3 protein: ASSSSYNLNTEAF
V gene: TRBV29-1; CDR3 protein: SALPLRETEAF
V gene: TRBV7-2; CDR3 protein: ASSLSGTGIGNEQF
V gene: TRBV19; CDR3 protein: ASSMDRNSYNSPLH
V gene: TRBV25-1; CDR3 protein: ATLSPQGGKNIQY
V gene: TRBV12-3/TRBV12-4; CDR3 protein: ASSLARPLYNEQF
V gene: TRBV5-1; CDR3 protein: ASSISRGQGWYQETQY
V gene: TRBV29-1; CDR3 protein: SVKQGNEQY
V gene: TRBV10-2; CDR3 protein: ASSERPGPNTGELF
V gene: TRBV20-1; CDR3 protein: SAAMGQGAADTQY
V gene: TRBV11-2; CDR3 protein: ASSLNSGLTTDTQY
V gene: TRBV19; CDR3 protein: ASRYRPQTGHHQPQH
V gene: TRBV9; CDR3 protein: ASSVGELAGAEQF
V gene: TRBV7-9; CDR3 protein: ASSLLIRAPGNTIY
V gene: TRBV5-5; CDR3 protein: ASSSRGRTGANVLI
V gene: TRBV19; CDR3 protein: ASIRGVGTEAF
V gene: TRBV29-1; CDR3 protein: SVEDFETGNYGYT
V gene: TRBV6-5; CDR3 protein: ASSYVGVGTDTQY
V gene: TRBV20-1; CDR3 protein: SARDSGQSNQETQY
V gene: TRBV2; CDR3 protein: ASSEGLATNEKLF
V gene: TRBV7-8; CDR3 protein: ASSLGTGTGDSPLH
V gene: TRBV18; CDR3 protein: ASSPRDLYGYT
V gene: TRBV19; CDR3 protein: ASSSGGVNNEQF
V gene: TRBV29-1; CDR3 protein: SVLPRTGEQF
V gene: TRBV20-1; CDR3 protein: SVGGITDTQY
V gene: TRBV6-6; CDR3 protein: ASSNREGGRSGNQPQH
V gene: TRBV20-1; CDR3 protein: SATGTRNIQY
V gene: TRBV7-3; CDR3 protein: ASSLLGLQETQY
V gene: TRBV7-9; CDR3 protein: ASSLGGGRQETQY
V gene: TRBV5-1; CDR3 protein: ASSTDWGLYEQY